Following are 5 T cell receptor beta chains from one sample sequenced in a study of cytomegalovirus exposure and HLA in healthy donors. The PCR had 60 Vbeta and 13 Jbeta primers. TCRdb keeps only in-frame clones here, not all; method: immunoSEQ multiplex PCR. The data contain around 140,000 clones, roughly 62% of them singletons. Sequenced: PBMCs. These receptor sequences come from a male donor in good health and CMV-seronegative.

Comments on this clone: The same CDR3 also results from other DNA sequences found in this sample. The chain couples TRBV10-1 to TRBJ2-5, with TRBD2 as a possible D gene (6 bases). Germline lookup yields CDR1 WNHNN and CDR2 SYGVQD (reference sequence). Trimming stripped 0 bases from V and 1 base from J, with 6 bases between. The CDR3 spans 14 residues. CDR3 coding DNA: TGCGCCAGCAGTGAGTCGGGGGGCCAAGAGACCCAGTACTTC. Translation gives CASSESGGQETQYF.

The gene calls are TRBV2 and TRBJ2-3; 10 positions agree with TRBD2. The V segment lost 9 bases and the J segment 0 bases; nucleotides outside the gene matches: 15. The CDR3 has 18 residues. Germline V gene lookup returns CDR1 SNHLY and CDR2 FYNNEI. The CDR3 DNA follows: TGTGCCAGATACGGGGCTAGCGGGGGACCTACTAGCACAGATACGCAGTATTTT. Protein: CARYGASGGPTSTDTQYF.

The gene calls are TRBV2 and TRBJ1-4, with a possible D match to TRBD1 (6 bases). This CDR3 has 15 residues. Trimming stripped 6 bases from V and 5 bases from J, with 16 bases between. Germline CDR1 SNHLY, CDR2 FYNNEI. The CDR3 sequence is CASRSRQVGNEKLFF. The CDR3, as DNA: TGTGCCAGCAGAAGTCGACAGGTTGGGAATGAAAAACTGTTTTTT.

The table lists this clone with a few counts. The chain joins TRBV5-5 to TRBJ1-3; 8 positions agree with TRBD1. The CDR3 is 16 amino acids. V trimming: 1 base; J trimming: 6 bases; junction bases outside the gene matches: 9. The germline CDR1 and CDR2 sequences are SGHKS and YYEKEE (reference sequence). DNA for the CDR3: TGTGCCAGCAGCTTGACTGCCGGGACAGGAGCAAACACCATATATTTT. Protein sequence: CASSLTAGTGANTIYF.

This clone turned up a few times. The chain is built from TRBV30 and TRBJ1-6; D is unresolved. The CDR3 loop spans 12 amino acids. Germline CDR1 is GTSNPN and CDR2 is SVGIG (reference sequence). With 1 base removed from V and 11 bases from J, the gap between germline ends came to 9 bases. CDR3 nucleotide sequence: TGTGCCTGGAGTGGCGGGCGGCCACCCCTCCACTTT. Residues: CAWSGGRPPLHF.